This T cell receptor beta chain was identified during a study of blood T cell repertoires in COVID-19. Study summary: Some COVID-19 samples were acute and others convalescent; all came from the United States, Italy and Spain. Sample material is recorded as cDNA or gDNA derived from T cells, B-cell-depleted T cells, or PBMCs.

Profiling relied on immunoSEQ multiplex PCR, and the TCRdb table lists in-frame clones only, not all of them. The table lists 90,000 to 120,000 clones, 90% to 95% of them singletons, with 6% in the top ten. This clone came up once. There are 15 residues in the CDR3. The germline V gene encodes CDR1 MGHRA and CDR2 YSYEKL. V was pared by 4 bases and J by 5 bases, with 15 bases between. This clonotype was obtained from a human donor in a cohort sampled during active COVID-19. Sample: peripheral blood. This chain joins TRBV4-1 and TRBJ2-1; no reliable D call. The chain's CDR3 is CASSPLLGADNEQFF. DNA of the CDR3: TGCGCCAGCAGCCCCCTCCTCGGAGCCGACAATGAGCAGTTCTTC.